This record concerns one T cell receptor (beta chain) sequence. Its antigen is not known. This record comes from a study of blood T cells in healthy people across ages. Findings of the study overall: Getting older went along with TCR beta diversity per million T cells dropping roughly linearly. Researchers report that TCR beta diversity correlated strongly with naive T cell percentage.

CDR1 is LNHNV and CDR2 is YYDKDF in the germline V gene (reference sequence). The CDR3 has 15 amino acids. Trimming stripped 1 base from V and 6 bases from J, with 16 bases between. The study isolated at least 6 million PBMCs from each sample. A second roughly 6 to 12 cycle PCR used barcoded and J-beta primers. TCRdb passed the 5' RACE reads through MiXCR, listing each CDR3 protein once. There are about 540,000 distinct CDR3 sequences in the sample; less than 25% occur only once, and 8.7% lies in the top ten. These data are also associated with another study on T cells of mothers and their children. From that report: The study found slightly higher but non-significant overlap in related versus unrelated mother-child pairs.

The V call is TRBV15, the J call TRBJ2-7; weak D call: TRBD2 (5 bases). This clonotype was sampled from a boy under 18 in good health. The material sequenced was blood. In DNA form, the CDR3 reads TGTGCCACCAGCAGAGCCGGCCTACTAGTTCCCGAGCAGTACTTC. Protein: CATSRAGLLVPEQYF.